In this sample, the clone carrying this T cell receptor (beta chain) turned up a few times. What it recognizes is unknown. The sample originates from a study of CD8+ T cells in alopecia areata. Study context: Affected scalp percentage gauged treated patients' severity. Findings and limits, study-wide: Numerous clones, expanded in lesions, remained in scalp and blood during tofacitinib. An increase in clonality over normal scalp was evident in lesional scalp, especially alopecia totalis/universalis.

The sequencing template was cDNA reverse transcribed from extracted RNA. The assay was immunoSEQ multiplex PCR, and TCRdb's table has in-frame clones only and misses some. The sample carries a few hundred thousand clones, 50% to 70% recorded once. Looked up from germline, CDR1 is SGHRS and CDR2 is YFSETQ. The CDR3 covers 13 residues. The V segment lost 4 bases and the J segment 8 bases; nucleotides outside the gene matches: 5. Treatment of the sample: oral pan-JAK inhibitor, 5-10 mg twice daily. The chain uses TRBV5-1 and TRBJ1-2, with 10 bases lining up with TRBD1. The specimen comprised CD4+ T cells sorted from blood, sampled at week 4, from a patient treated with tofacitinib. The source is a human donor with alopecia areata. Here the CDR3 reads CASSGTGEQGYTF. The DNA for the CDR3 is TGCGCCAGCAGCGGGACAGGGGAACAAGGCTACACCTTC.